These 25 T cell receptor beta chains share one sample of origin, sequenced in a study of cytomegalovirus exposure and HLA in healthy donors. Profiling relied on immunoSEQ multiplex PCR, and the TCRdb table lists in-frame clones only, not all of them. The table shows approximately 200,000 clones, with around 90% occurring only once. The sample taken for sequencing was PBMCs. The source of these receptors is a woman aged 18-29 years in good health and CMV-seronegative.

The V and J genes are TRBV19 and TRBJ2-7; 10 bases are a match to TRBD1. CDR3 length: 15 amino acids. Germline V gene lookup returns CDR1 LNHDA and CDR2 SQIVND (reference sequence). The trim removed 5 bases at V and 2 bases at J, leaving 6 bases unmatched. The CDR3 here is CASSAQGQGTYEQYF. DNA of the CDR3: TGTGCCAGTAGTGCCCAGGGACAGGGGACCTACGAGCAGTACTTC.

The chain is built from TRBV19 and TRBJ2-3; TRBD2 matches at 15 bases. The CDR3 loop spans 18 amino acids. Germline V gene sequence: CDR1 LNHDA, CDR2 SQIVND (reference sequence). The ends lost 5 bases at V and 3 bases at J; junction bases unmatched: 9. CDR3 loop: CASSASGTSGRRTDTQYF. CDR3 bases: TGTGCCAGTAGTGCGTCCGGGACTAGCGGGAGGAGGACAGATACGCAGTATTTT. The entire variable domain, with the rest obtained from reference TRBV19 and TRBJ2-3, is as follows: DGGITQSPKYLFRKEGQNVTLSCEQNLNHDAMYWYRQDPGQGLRLIYYSQIVNDFQKGDIAEGYSVSREKKESFPLTVTSAQKNPTAFYLCASSASGTSGRRTDTQYFGPGTRLTVL.

The chain couples TRBV28 to TRBJ2-5, with 8 bases that match TRBD1. J lost 2 bases, V lost 7 bases, and 15 bases had no gene match. The germline CDR1 and CDR2 sequences are MDHEN and SYDVKM. This CDR3 has 17 residues. Here the CDR3 DNA reads TGTGCCAGCAACCTCCCCCCCCGGACAGGGCTTCAAGAGACCCAGTACTTC. Protein sequence: CASNLPPRTGLQETQYF.

The rearrangement uses TRBV5-1 and TRBJ2-1; 8 bases match TRBD2. Germline CDR1 and CDR2: SGHRS and YFSETQ. The length of the CDR3 is 16 residues. After removal of 4 bases from V and 7 bases from J, the junction contained 13 bases not matched to a gene. The CDR3 loop is CASSQLSGRGGNEQFF. CDR3 DNA sequence: TGCGCCAGCAGCCAATTAAGCGGGAGAGGGGGGAATGAGCAGTTCTTC. Full variable domain (rest looked up from reference TRBV5-1 and TRBJ2-1): KAGVTQTPRYLIKTRGQQVTLSCSPISGHRSVSWYQQTPGQGLQFLFEYFSETQRNKGNFPGRFSGRQFSNSRSEMNVSTLELGDSALYLCASSQLSGRGGNEQFFGPGTRLTVL.

This clone showed up just once. The chain is built from TRBV27 and TRBJ2-7; 8 nucleotides match TRBD2. Germline V gene sequence: CDR1 MNHEY, CDR2 SMNVEV (reference sequence). The CDR3 loop spans 17 amino acids. V trimming: 5 bases; J trimming: 7 bases; junction bases outside the gene matches: 19. CDR3 amino acids: CASSDYLAGSNTGEQYF. CDR3 nucleotide sequence: TGTGCCAGCAGTGATTATTTAGCGGGATCTAACACGGGGGAGCAGTACTTC.

This sequence joins TRBV7-2 and TRBJ1-5; D is ambiguous. Germline lookup yields CDR1 SGHTA and CDR2 FQGNSA. Trimming left V 5 bases short and J 1 base short, with 15 bases between. This CDR3 comprises 16 residues. CDR3 DNA sequence: TGTGCCAGCAGCCTCGTGGCACAGAGCAGCAATCAGCCCCAGCATTTT. Residues: CASSLVAQSSNQPQHF.

The chain has TRBV7-9 and TRBJ1-2, with 7 nucleotides matching TRBD1. The CDR3 consists of 16 residues. CDR1 and CDR2 (germline): SEHNR, FQNEAQ (reference sequence). Unmatched junction bases numbered 10, after V lost 4 bases and J lost 2 bases. The CDR3: CASSSRTGPSNYGYTF. CDR3 sequence (DNA): TGTGCCAGCAGCTCCCGGACAGGCCCTTCCAACTATGGCTACACCTTC.

CDR3 sequence reads: CASRDARVASTEAFF. The CDR3 DNA reads TGTGCCAGCAGGGATGCCAGGGTCGCGAGCACTGAAGCTTTCTTT. This chain links TRBV2 with TRBJ1-1; possibly TRBD1 for D (5 bases). There are 15 residues in the CDR3. The V and J ends lost 6 bases and 4 bases respectively, with 18 bases between them. Per the germline V gene, CDR1 is SNHLY and CDR2 is FYNNEI.

The rearrangement links TRBV6-1 to TRBJ1-1; D unclear. Trimming cost V 7 bases and J 2 bases, with 11 bases left between them. The length of the CDR3 is 13 residues. Germline V gene data show CDR1 as MNHNS and CDR2 as SASEGT. The DNA for the CDR3 is TGTGCCAGCAACTCCGCAGGCAACACTGAAGCTTTCTTT. This translates into CASNSAGNTEAFF.

This chain links TRBV27 with TRBJ1-1, with 11 bases lining up with TRBD1. V gave up 5 bases and J gave up 4 bases; unmatched junction bases: 9. The CDR3 has 16 residues. The germline V gene has CDR1 MNHEY and CDR2 SMNVEV (reference sequence). CDR3 DNA sequence: TGTGCCAGCAGTATGGGGACAGGGGGGTATGGCACTGAAGCTTTCTTT. Protein: CASSMGTGGYGTEAFF.

CDR3 in amino acids: CASSMGGPTPNYGYTF. The CDR3 bases are TGTGCCAGTAGTATGGGGGGTCCAACCCCTAACTATGGCTACACCTTC. The gene calls are TRBV19 and TRBJ1-2; D possibly corresponds to TRBD1 (5 bases). Germline values: CDR1 LNHDA, CDR2 SQIVND (reference sequence). Trimming removed 3 bases from V and 0 bases from J, with 14 bases in between. The CDR3 covers 16 residues.

V and J are TRBV5-6 and TRBJ1-1; D is perhaps TRBD1 (5 bases). The CDR3 length is 13 residues. Trimming left V 1 base short and J 5 bases short, with 9 bases between. Germline V CDR1 and CDR2: SGHDT, YYEEEE. The CDR3 spells CASSLRGGTEAFF. The CDR3 DNA is TGTGCCAGCAGCTTGAGGGGTGGTACTGAAGCTTTCTTT.

This clone was seen only once. The V gene is TRBV30, the J gene TRBJ1-2, with D tentatively TRBD1 (6 bases). The V and J ends lost 6 bases and 7 bases respectively, with 15 bases between them. Germline CDR1 and CDR2: GTSNPN and SVGIG (reference sequence). This CDR3 is built from 12 residues. The chain's CDR3 is CACQTGSGGYTF. The DNA of the CDR3 is TGTGCCTGCCAGACAGGTTCTGGTGGCTACACCTTC.

The V gene is TRBV7-9, the J gene TRBJ1-4; D is uncertain. CDR1 SEHNR and CDR2 FQNEAQ come from the germline V gene (reference sequence). With 1 base removed from V and 12 bases from J, the gap between germline ends came to 9 bases. This CDR3 has 12 residues. The CDR3 reads CASSLGPRELFF. The CDR3 nucleotides are TGTGCCAGCAGCTTAGGGCCGAGGGAACTGTTTTTT.

The V and J genes are TRBV6-6 and TRBJ1-1, with a weak D call TRBD1 (5 bases). Trimming took off 2 bases at V and 5 bases at J, with 12 bases between the two ends. The CDR3 is 14 residues long. In germline, CDR1 is MNHNY, CDR2 SVGAGI (reference sequence). The CDR3 here is CASSYPSGRTEAFF. In nucleotides, the CDR3 is TGTGCCAGCAGTTACCCCTCAGGGCGGACTGAAGCTTTCTTT.

The chain joins TRBV27 to TRBJ2-2, with D possibly TRBD1 on 5 matching bases. The CDR3 sequence is 13 residues long. Germline V gives CDR1 MNHEY, CDR2 SMNVEV (reference sequence). Trimming left V 5 bases short and J 5 bases short, with 9 bases between. The CDR3: CASSRAGTGELFF. The CDR3 nucleotides are TGTGCCAGCAGTAGGGCAGGGACCGGGGAGCTGTTTTTT.

The V and J genes are TRBV7-6 and TRBJ2-7; tentative D call: TRBD2 (5 bases). The germline gives CDR1 SGHVS, CDR2 FNYEAQ. CDR3 length: 16 amino acids. The V and J ends lost 1 base and 0 bases respectively, with 13 bases between them. In DNA, the CDR3 is TGTGCCAGCAGCTTAGGTGAGCGGAGGAGCTCCTACGAGCAGTACTTC. Translation gives CASSLGERRSSYEQYF.

The chain links TRBV4-1 to TRBJ1-2, with D uncertain. CDR3 length: 17 residues. The germline gives CDR1 MGHRA, CDR2 YSYEKL. Trimming removed 0 bases from V and 0 bases from J, with 14 bases in between. The CDR3 sequence: CASSQECDGGPNYGYTF. The CDR3 DNA follows: TGCGCCAGCAGCCAAGAGTGTGACGGCGGCCCTAACTATGGCTACACCTTC.

The CDR3 DNA follows: TGCGCCAGCAGCTTGGCCAACAGGGGCGACACCGGGGAGCTGTTTTTT. This sequence encodes CASSLANRGDTGELFF. This chain joins TRBV5-1 and TRBJ2-2, with 7 bases identical to TRBD1. The CDR3 is 16 residues long. Germline trimming cut 0 bases from V and 3 bases from J; bases unmatched to any gene: 5. Germline V gives CDR1 SGHRS, CDR2 YFSETQ.

The J gene is TRBJ1-3, the V gene TRBV6-5; 9 bases line up with TRBD1. Trimming cost V 4 bases and J 9 bases; bases outside gene matches: 10. The CDR3 extends over 15 amino acids. The germline gives CDR1 MNHEY, CDR2 SVGAGI. CDR3 bases: TGTGCCAGCAGTTCCCCTGGACAGGGGAGGAGCACCATATATTTT. Its translation: CASSSPGQGRSTIYF.

This clone was counted once. The CDR3 nucleotides read TGTGCCATCAGTGACCCTCACGGGAGGGACACCTCCTACGAGCAGTACTTC. Amino acid sequence: CAISDPHGRDTSYEQYF. The chain uses TRBV10-3 and TRBJ2-7; 8 nucleotides line up with TRBD2. The V gene end was trimmed by 3 bases and the J gene end by 0 bases; junction bases not matched to a gene: 10. The CDR3 consists of 17 residues. Looked up from germline, CDR1 is ENHRY and CDR2 is SYGVKD.

The chain uses TRBV4-1 and TRBJ2-1; 14 nucleotides agree with TRBD2. This CDR3 comprises 16 residues. CDR1 MGHRA and CDR2 YSYEKL come from the germline V gene. V shed 3 bases, J shed 7 bases, and the junction held 5 bases outside the gene matches. The CDR3 DNA sequence: TGCGCCAGCAGCCAGGGGACTAGCGGGAGTGTTAATGAGCAGTTCTTC. This codes for CASSQGTSGSVNEQFF.

The chain uses TRBV19 and TRBJ2-1, with D perhaps matching TRBD2 (5 bases). Germline CDR1 reads LNHDA; CDR2 reads SQIVND (reference sequence). The CDR3 has 16 amino acids. V lost 5 bases and J 3 bases, leaving 17 bases between the germline ends. CDR3 region: CASSGVASSNYNEQFF. The CDR3 bases are TGTGCCAGTAGTGGAGTGGCTAGCAGCAACTACAATGAGCAGTTCTTC.

The chain has TRBV27 and TRBJ1-5, with TRBD1 identical over 11 bases. The junction had 15 bases not matched to a gene; V was cut back by 6 bases and J by 5 bases. The CDR3 consists of 18 residues. The germline V gene has CDR1 MNHEY and CDR2 SMNVEV (reference sequence). For the CDR3, the DNA is TGTGCCAGCAGCCACATCGTTGGCCCGGACAGGGGGCATCAGCCCCAGCATTTT. As protein: CASSHIVGPDRGHQPQHF.

This chain uses TRBV7-9 with TRBJ2-2, with 9 bases identical to TRBD1. The V gene end was trimmed by 4 bases and the J gene end by 3 bases; junction bases not matched to a gene: 6. Germline CDR1 SEHNR, CDR2 FQNEAQ (reference sequence). This CDR3 is 16 amino acids long. In DNA, the CDR3 is TGTGCCAGCAGCTCAGCCTGGACAGGGGACACCGGGGAGCTGTTTTTT. Protein: CASSSAWTGDTGELFF.